What follows describes a single T cell receptor (beta chain). The data were taken from a study of T cell changes during pregnancy in multiple sclerosis. The data were produced by immunoSEQ multiplex PCR, yet TCRdb's version contains in-frame clones alone and is incomplete. The sample lists 65,000 to 80,000 clones, approximately 92% occurring once. This sample comprised peripheral blood, obtained in the first trimester of pregnancy. The receptor was isolated from a female donor with multiple sclerosis, enrolled in a pregnancy study.

The CDR3 DNA follows: TGTGCCAGCAGTGCCCGCGTAGGGGGCAATGAGCAGTTCTTC. Residues: CASSARVGGNEQFF. The J gene is TRBJ2-1, the V gene TRBV2; perhaps TRBD1 as D (6 bases). Germline V CDR1 and CDR2: SNHLY, FYNNEI. Trimming removed 4 bases at V and 6 bases at J, with 13 bases between. The CDR3 has 14 residues.